These 2 T cell receptor beta chains were sequenced from one sample in a study of tumor and adjacent non-tumor tissue in lung cancer. No cell sorting was done before RNA was extracted from the tissue. Three rounds of nested PCR, following a modified ARM-PCR protocol, produced the TCRbeta library. TCRdb used MiXCR to reprocess the multiplex PCR reads, holding one entry per CDR3 protein. This sample has fewer than 120,000 distinct CDR3 sequences, with 84% found just once. The material sequenced was lung tumor tissue. These TCRs come from a man between 65 and 85 years old with non-small cell lung cancer.

Comments on this clonotype: The junction departs from germline at one end; a sequencing error may be responsible. This chain connects TRBV4-1 to TRBJ2-7; D is tentatively TRBD1 or TRBD2 (5 bases each). The CDR3 extends over 17 amino acids. Germline V gives CDR1 MGHRA, CDR2 YSYEKL. CDR3 amino acids: CASSQPMGRGFTYERYF. The DNA of the CDR3 is TGCGCCAGCAGCCAACCGATGGGGCGAGGGTTTACCTACGAGCGGTACTTC.

A note on this clonotype: At one boundary the junction diverges from the germline segment, which might be a read error. In nucleotides, the CDR3 is TGTGCCAGCAACTTAGCAGTAGCCCTCGAGCATTACTTC. The encoded protein is CASNLAVALEHYF. The chain recombines TRBV11-2 with TRBJ2-7, with unresolved D. Germline V gene data show CDR1 as SGHAT and CDR2 as FQNNGV. This CDR3 is built from 13 residues.